The entry below describes one T cell receptor beta chain. Only in-frame clones appear in the TCRdb table, and some are missing; sequencing was by immunoSEQ multiplex PCR. The sample has some 130,000 clones; 70% to 90% are singletons. The source of the sample is a study of cytotoxic CD8 clonotypes in ibrutinib-treated CLL. Study-level background: With a range of 6 to 36, the median treatment time before response samples were taken was more than nine months.

The TCR sequence derives from a human donor with chronic lymphocytic leukemia. The source material was PBMCs, sampled after 24 months of ibrutinib treatment.

CDR3 sequence: CASSYRGQGNTIYF. The CDR3 coding sequence is TGTGCCAGTAGTTACAGGGGGCAAGGAAACACCATATATTTT. The chain couples TRBV19 to TRBJ1-3, with TRBD1 matching over 9 bases. This CDR3 is built from 14 residues. V was clipped by 5 bases and J by 4 bases; unmatched bases: 3. Germline CDR1 LNHDA, CDR2 SQIVND (reference sequence). Full variable domain (outside the CDR3, taken from reference TRBV19 and TRBJ1-3): DGGITQSPKYLFRKEGQNVTLSCEQNLNHDAMYWYRQDPGQGLRLIYYSQIVNDFQKGDIAEGYSVSREKKESFPLTVTSAQKNPTAFYLCASSYRGQGNTIYFGEGSWLTVV.